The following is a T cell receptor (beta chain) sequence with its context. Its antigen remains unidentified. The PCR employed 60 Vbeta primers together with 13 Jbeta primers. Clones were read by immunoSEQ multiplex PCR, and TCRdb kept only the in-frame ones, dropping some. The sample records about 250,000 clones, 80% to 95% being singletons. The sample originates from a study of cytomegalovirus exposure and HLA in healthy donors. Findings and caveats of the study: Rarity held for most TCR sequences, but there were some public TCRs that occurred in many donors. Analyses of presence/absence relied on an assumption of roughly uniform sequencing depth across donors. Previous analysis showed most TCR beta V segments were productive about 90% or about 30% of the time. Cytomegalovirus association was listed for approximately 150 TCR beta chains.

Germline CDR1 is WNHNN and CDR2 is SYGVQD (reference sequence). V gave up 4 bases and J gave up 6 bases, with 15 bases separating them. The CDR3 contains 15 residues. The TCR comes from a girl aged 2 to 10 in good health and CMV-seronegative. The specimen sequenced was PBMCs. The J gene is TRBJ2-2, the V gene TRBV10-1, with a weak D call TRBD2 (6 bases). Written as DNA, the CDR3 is TGCGCCAGCAGTGGGGCGGGACCCATTCCCGGGGAGCTGTTTTTT. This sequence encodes CASSGAGPIPGELFF.